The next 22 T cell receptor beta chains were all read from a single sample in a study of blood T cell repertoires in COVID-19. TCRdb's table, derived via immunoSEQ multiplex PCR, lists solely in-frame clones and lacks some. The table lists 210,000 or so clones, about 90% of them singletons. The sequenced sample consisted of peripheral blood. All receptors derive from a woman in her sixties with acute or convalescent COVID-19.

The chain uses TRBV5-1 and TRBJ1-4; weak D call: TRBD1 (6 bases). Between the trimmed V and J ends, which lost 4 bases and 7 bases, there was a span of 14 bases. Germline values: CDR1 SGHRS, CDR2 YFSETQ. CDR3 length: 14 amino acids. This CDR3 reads CASSPGQRGEKLFF. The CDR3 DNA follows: TGCGCCAGCAGCCCGGGACAACGGGGTGAAAAACTGTTTTTT.

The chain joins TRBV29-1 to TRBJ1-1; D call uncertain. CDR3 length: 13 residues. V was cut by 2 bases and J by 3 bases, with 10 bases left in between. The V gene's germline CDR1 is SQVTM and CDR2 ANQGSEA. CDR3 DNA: TGCAGCGTTGAACTAGGCCGGGACACTGAAGCTTTCTTT. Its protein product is CSVELGRDTEAFF.

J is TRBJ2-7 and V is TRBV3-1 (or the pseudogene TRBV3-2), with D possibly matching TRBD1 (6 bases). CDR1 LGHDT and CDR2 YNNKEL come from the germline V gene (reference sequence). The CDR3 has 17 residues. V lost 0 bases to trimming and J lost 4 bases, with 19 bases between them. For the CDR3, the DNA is TGTGCCAGCAGCCAAGAATGGGGGCCGGGATCCTTATACGAGCAGTACTTC. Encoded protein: CASSQEWGPGSLYEQYF.

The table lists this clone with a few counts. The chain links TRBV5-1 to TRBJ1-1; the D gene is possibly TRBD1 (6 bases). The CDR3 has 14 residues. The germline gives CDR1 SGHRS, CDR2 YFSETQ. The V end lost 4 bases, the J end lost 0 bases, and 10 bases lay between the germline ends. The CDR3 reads CASSAGQLNTEAFF. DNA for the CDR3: TGCGCCAGCAGCGCCGGACAGCTGAACACTGAAGCTTTCTTT.

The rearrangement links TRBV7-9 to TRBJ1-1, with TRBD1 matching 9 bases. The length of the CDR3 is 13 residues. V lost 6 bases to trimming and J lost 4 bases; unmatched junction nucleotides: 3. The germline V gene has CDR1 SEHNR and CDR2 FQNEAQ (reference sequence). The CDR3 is CASRGQGGTEAFF. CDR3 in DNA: TGTGCCAGCAGGGGACAGGGAGGCACTGAAGCTTTCTTT.

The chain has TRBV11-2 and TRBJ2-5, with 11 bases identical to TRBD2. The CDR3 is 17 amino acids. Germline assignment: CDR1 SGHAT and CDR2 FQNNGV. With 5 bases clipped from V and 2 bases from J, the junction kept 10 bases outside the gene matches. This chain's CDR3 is CASSPQGLAVLQETQYF. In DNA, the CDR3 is TGTGCCAGCAGCCCCCAGGGACTAGCGGTCCTTCAAGAGACCCAGTACTTC.

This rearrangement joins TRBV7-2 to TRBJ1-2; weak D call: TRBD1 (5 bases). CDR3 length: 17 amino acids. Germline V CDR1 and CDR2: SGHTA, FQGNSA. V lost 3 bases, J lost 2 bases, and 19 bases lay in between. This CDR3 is CASSLVAQVVQNYGYTF. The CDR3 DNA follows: TGTGCCAGCAGCTTGGTGGCACAGGTGGTCCAGAACTATGGCTACACCTTC.

This chain's CDR3 is CAWATGMNQPQHF. CDR3 coding DNA: TGTGCCTGGGCGACAGGGATGAACCAGCCCCAGCATTTT. The chain joins TRBV30 to TRBJ1-5, with 7 bases fitting TRBD1. Germline V gene lookup returns CDR1 GTSNPN and CDR2 SVGIG (reference sequence). This CDR3 contains 13 residues. V lost 5 bases to trimming and J lost 7 bases; unmatched junction nucleotides: 8.

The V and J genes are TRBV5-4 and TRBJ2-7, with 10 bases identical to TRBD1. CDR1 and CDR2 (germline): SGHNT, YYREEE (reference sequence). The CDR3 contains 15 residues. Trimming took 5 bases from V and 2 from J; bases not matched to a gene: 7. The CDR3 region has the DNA TGTGCCAGCAGTTTGCCGGGACAGGGGACCTACGAGCAGTACTTC. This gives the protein CASSLPGQGTYEQYF.

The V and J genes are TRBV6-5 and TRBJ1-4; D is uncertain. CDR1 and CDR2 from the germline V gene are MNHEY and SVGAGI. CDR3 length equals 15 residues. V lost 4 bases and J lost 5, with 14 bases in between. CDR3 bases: TGTGCCAGCAGTTCGACACCTTCTCGGAATGAAAAACTGTTTTTT. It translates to CASSSTPSRNEKLFF.

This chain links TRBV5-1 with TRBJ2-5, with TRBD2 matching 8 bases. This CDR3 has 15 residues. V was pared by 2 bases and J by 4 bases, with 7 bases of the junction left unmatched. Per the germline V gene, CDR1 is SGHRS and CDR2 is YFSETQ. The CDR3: CASSLARGARETQYF. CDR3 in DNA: TGCGCCAGCAGCTTAGCGCGGGGGGCCCGAGAGACCCAGTACTTC.

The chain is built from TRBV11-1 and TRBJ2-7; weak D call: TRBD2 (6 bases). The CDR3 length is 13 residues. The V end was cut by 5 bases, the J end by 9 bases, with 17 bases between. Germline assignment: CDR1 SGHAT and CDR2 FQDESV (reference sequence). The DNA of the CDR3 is TGTGCCAGCAGCCTCCAAACGGGGGAAGGGCAGTACTTC. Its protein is CASSLQTGEGQYF.

CDR3 region: CASSYSPGAYNSPLHF. Here the CDR3 DNA reads TGTGCCAGCAGTTACTCGCCGGGGGCCTATAATTCACCCCTCCACTTT. This chain links TRBV6-5 with TRBJ1-6; weak D call: TRBD1 (5 bases). V dropped 0 bases and J dropped 2 bases, with 8 bases sitting between them. This CDR3 region has 16 residues. The germline gives CDR1 MNHEY, CDR2 SVGAGI.

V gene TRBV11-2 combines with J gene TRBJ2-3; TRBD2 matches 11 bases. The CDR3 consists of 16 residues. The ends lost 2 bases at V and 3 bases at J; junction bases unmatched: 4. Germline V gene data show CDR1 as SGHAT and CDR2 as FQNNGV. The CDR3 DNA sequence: TGTGCCAGCAGCTTATTACTAGCGGGAGTTACAGATACGCAGTATTTT. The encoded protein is CASSLLLAGVTDTQYF.

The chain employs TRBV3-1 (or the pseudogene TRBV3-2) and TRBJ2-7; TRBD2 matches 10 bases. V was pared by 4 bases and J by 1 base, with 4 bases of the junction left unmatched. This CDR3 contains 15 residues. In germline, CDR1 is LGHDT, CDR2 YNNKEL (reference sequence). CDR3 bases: TGTGCCAGCAGCCTCTGGACTAGCGGATCCTACGAGCAGTACTTC. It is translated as CASSLWTSGSYEQYF.

CDR3 nucleotide sequence: TGTGCCAGCAGTACGGGTGGACAGCCCCAGCATTTT. Amino acid sequence: CASSTGGQPQHF. The chain employs TRBV6-5 and TRBJ1-5; D remains ambiguous. Germline CDR1 reads MNHEY; CDR2 reads SVGAGI. The CDR3 contains 12 residues. Trimming took off 5 bases at V and 7 bases at J, with 9 bases between the two ends.

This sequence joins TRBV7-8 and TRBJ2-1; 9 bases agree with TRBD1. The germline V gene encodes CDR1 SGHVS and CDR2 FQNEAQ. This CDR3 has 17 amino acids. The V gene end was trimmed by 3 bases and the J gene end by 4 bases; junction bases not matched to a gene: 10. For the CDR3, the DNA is TGTGCCAGCAGCTTCACCACACAGGGGGCGGGATACAATGAGCAGTTCTTC. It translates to CASSFTTQGAGYNEQFF.

The CDR3 loop is CASTWRGAYGYTF. In DNA, the CDR3 is TGTGCCAGTACCTGGCGGGGGGCCTATGGCTACACCTTC. This chain joins TRBV19 and TRBJ1-2; a weak D match, TRBD1 (6 bases). The CDR3 runs 13 residues. Per the germline V gene, CDR1 is LNHDA and CDR2 is SQIVND (reference sequence). With 7 bases removed from V and 4 bases from J, the gap between germline ends came to 13 bases.

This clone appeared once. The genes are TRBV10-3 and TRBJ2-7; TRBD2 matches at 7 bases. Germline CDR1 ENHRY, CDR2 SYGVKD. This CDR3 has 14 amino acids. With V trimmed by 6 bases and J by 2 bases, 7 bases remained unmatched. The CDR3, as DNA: TGTGCCATCAGGATGGATGGGGGGGCCTACGAGCAGTACTTC. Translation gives CAIRMDGGAYEQYF.

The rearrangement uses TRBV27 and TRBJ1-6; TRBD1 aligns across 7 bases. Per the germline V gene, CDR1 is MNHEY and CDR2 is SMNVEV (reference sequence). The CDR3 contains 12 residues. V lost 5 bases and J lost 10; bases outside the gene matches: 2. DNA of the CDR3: TGTGCCAGCAGTCCGACAGGGTCACCCCTCCACTTT. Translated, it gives CASSPTGSPLHF.

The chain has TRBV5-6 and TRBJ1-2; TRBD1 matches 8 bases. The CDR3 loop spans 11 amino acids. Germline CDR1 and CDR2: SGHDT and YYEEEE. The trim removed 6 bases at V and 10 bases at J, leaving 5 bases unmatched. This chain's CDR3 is CASTWTGNYTF. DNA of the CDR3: TGTGCCAGCACCTGGACAGGGAACTACACCTTC.

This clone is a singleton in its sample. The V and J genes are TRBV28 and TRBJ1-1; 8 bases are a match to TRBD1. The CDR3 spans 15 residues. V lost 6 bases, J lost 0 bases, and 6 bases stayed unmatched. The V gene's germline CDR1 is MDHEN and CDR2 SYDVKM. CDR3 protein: CASSPGTGLNTEAFF. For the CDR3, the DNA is TGTGCCAGCAGCCCTGGGACAGGTTTGAACACTGAAGCTTTCTTT. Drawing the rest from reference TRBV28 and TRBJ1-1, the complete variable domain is DVKVTQSSRYLVKRTGEKVFLECVQDMDHENMFWYRQDPGLGLRLIYFSYDVKMKEKGDIPEGYSVSREKKERFSLILESASTNQTSMYLCASSPGTGLNTEAFFGQGTRLTVV.